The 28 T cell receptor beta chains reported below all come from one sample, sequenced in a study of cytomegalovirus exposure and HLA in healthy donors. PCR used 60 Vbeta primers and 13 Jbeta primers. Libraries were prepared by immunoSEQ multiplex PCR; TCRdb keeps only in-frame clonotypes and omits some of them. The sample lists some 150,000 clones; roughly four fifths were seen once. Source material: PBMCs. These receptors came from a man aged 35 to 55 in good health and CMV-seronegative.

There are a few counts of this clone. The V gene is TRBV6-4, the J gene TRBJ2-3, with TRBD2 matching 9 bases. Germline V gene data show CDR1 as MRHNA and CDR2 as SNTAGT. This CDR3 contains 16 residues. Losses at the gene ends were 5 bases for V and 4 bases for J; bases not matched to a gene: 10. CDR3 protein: CASSPQSRGGADTQYF. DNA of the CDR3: TGTGCCAGCAGTCCCCAGTCTCGCGGGGGGGCAGATACGCAGTATTTT.

The CDR3 region has the DNA TGTGCCAGCAGCTTATGGACAGGTGGAGGGTCTGGGGCCAACGTCCTGACTTTC. It translates to CASSLWTGGGSGANVLTF. V usage is TRBV7-2 and J usage is TRBJ2-6; D is perhaps TRBD1 (7 bases). Trimming took off 2 bases at V and 1 base at J, with 15 bases between the two ends. The germline CDR1 and CDR2 sequences are SGHTA and FQGNSA. This CDR3 is 18 amino acids long.

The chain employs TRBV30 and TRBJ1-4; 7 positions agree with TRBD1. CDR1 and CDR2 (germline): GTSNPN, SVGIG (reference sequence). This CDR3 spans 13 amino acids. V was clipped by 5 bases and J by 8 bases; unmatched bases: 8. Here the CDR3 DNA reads TGTGCCTGGGATGGGACAGAAGGCGAAAAACTGTTTTTT. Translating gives CAWDGTEGEKLFF.

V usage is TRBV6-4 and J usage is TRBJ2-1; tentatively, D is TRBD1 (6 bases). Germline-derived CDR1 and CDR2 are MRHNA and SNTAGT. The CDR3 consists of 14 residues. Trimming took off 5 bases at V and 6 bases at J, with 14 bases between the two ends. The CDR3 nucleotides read TGTGCCAGCAGTCACGAGGGGGACGGCAATGAGCAGTTCTTC. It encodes CASSHEGDGNEQFF.

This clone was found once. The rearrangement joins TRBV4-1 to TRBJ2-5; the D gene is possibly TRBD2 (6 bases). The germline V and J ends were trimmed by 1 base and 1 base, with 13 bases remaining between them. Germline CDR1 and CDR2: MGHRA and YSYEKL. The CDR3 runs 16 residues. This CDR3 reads CASSQGTSIVQETQYF. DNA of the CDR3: TGCGCCAGCAGCCAAGGAACTAGCATCGTCCAAGAGACCCAGTACTTC.

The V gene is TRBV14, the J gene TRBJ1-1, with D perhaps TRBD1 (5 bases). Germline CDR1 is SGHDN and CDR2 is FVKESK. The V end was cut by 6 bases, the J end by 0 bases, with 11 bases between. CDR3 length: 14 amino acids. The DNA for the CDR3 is TGTGCCAGCAGACAATTAGGGGTGAACACTGAAGCTTTCTTT. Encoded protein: CASRQLGVNTEAFF.

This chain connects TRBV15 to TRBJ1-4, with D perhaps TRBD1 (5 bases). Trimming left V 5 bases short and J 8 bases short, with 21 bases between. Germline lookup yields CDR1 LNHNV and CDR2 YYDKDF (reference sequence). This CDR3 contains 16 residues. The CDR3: CATSPLNFGTREKLFF. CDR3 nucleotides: TGTGCCACCAGCCCTCTGAACTTCGGGACTCGAGAAAAACTGTTTTTT.

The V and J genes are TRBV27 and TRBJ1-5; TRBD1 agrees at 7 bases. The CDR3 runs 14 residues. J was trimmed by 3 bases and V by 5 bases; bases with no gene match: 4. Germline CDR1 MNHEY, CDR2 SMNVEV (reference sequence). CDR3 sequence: CASSAGQPNQPQHF. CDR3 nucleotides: TGTGCCAGCAGTGCGGGACAGCCCAATCAGCCCCAGCATTTT.

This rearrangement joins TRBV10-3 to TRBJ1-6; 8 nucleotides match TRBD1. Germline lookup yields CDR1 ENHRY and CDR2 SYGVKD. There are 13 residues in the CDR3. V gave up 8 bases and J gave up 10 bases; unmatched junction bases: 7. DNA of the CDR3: TGTGCCATCCTACAGGGGGAAGGCTCACCCCTCCACTTT. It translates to CAILQGEGSPLHF.

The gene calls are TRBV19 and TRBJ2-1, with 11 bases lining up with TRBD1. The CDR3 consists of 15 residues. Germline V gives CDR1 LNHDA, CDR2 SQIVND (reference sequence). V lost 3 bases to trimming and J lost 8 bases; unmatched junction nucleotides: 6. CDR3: CASSIIGTGGDEQFF. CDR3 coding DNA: TGTGCCAGTAGTATTATTGGGACAGGGGGGGATGAGCAGTTCTTC.

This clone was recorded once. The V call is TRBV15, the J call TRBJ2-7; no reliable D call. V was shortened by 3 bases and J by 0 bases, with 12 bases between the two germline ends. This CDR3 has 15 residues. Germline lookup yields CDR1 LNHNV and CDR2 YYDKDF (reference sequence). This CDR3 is CATSSETASSYEQYF. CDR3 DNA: TGTGCCACCAGCAGTGAAACTGCTAGCTCCTACGAGCAGTACTTC.

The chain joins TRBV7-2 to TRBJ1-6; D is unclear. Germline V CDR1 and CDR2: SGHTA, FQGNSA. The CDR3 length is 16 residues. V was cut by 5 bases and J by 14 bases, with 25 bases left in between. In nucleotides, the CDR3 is TGTGCCAGCAGCCAAGATCGGCAGGCCGTGCGTTTGGCCCTCCACTTT. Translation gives CASSQDRQAVRLALHF. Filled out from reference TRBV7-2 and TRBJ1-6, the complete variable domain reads GAGVSQSPSNKVTEKGKDVELRCDPISGHTALYWYRQSLGQGLEFLIYFQGNSAPDKSGLPSDRFSAERTGGSVSTLTIQRTQQEDSAVYLCASSQDRQAVRLALHFGNGTRLTVT.

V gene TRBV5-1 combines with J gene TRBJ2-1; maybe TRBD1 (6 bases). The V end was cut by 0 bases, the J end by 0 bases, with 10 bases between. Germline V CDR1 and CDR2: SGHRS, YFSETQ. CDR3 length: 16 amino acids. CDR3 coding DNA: TGCGCCAGCAGCTTGGGGACAGTTAGCTCCTACAATGAGCAGTTCTTC. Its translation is CASSLGTVSSYNEQFF.

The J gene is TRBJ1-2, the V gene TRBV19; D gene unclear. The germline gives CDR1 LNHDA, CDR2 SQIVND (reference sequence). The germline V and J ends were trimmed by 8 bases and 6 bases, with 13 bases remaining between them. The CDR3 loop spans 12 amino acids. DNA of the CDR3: TGTGCCAGTGAGGAGGCGTTCCATGGCTACACCTTC. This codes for CASEEAFHGYTF.

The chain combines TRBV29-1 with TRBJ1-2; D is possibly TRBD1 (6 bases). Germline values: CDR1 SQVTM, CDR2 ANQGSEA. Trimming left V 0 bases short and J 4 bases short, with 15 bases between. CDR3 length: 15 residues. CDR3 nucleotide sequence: TGCAGCGTTGAAGATTTCGGGGGGCATGGCTATGGCTACACCTTC. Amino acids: CSVEDFGGHGYGYTF. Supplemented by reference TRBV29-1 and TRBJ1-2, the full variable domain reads SAVISQKPSRDICQRGTSLTIQCQVDSQVTMMFWYRQQPGQSLTLIATANQGSEATYESGFVIDKFPISRPNLTFSTLTVSNMSPEDSSIYLCSVEDFGGHGYGYTFGSGTRLTVV.

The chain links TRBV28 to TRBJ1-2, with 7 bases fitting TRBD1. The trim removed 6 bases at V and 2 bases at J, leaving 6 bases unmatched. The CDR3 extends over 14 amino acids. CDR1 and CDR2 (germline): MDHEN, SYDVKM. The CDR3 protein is CASRLPTGNYGYTF. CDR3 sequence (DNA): TGTGCCAGCAGGCTTCCGACAGGGAACTATGGCTACACCTTC.

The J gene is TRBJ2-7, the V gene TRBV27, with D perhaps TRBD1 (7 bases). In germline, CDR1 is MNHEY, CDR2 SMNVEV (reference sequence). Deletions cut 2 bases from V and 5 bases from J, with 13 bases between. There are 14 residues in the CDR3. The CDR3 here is CASSLRGTVNEQYF. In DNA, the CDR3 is TGTGCCAGCAGTTTACGGGGGACAGTAAACGAGCAGTACTTC.

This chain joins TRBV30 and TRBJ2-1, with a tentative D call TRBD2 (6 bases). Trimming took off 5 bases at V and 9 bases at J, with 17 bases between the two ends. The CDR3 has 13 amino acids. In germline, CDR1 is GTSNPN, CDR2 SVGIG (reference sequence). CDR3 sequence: CAWSPIAVGEQFF. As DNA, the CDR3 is TGTGCCTGGTCCCCGATAGCGGTCGGTGAGCAGTTCTTC.

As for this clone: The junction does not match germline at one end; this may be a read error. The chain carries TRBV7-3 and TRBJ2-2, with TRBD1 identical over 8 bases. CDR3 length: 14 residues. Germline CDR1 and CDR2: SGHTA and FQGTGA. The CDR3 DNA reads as TGTGCCAGTAAAATGACAGGGGACACCGGGGGGCTGTTTTTT. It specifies CASKMTGDTGGLFF.

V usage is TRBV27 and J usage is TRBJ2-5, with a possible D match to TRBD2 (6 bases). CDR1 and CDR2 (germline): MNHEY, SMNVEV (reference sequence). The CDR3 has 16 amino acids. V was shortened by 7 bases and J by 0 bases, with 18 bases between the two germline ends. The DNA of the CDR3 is TGTGCCAGCACCCCAGGGACTCGCGGGGACCAAGAGACCCAGTACTTC. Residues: CASTPGTRGDQETQYF.

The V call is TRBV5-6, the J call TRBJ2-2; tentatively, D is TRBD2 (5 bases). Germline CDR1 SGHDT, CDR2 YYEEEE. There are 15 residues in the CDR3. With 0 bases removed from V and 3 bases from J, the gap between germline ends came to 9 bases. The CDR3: CASSLGVRDTGELFF. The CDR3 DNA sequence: TGTGCCAGCAGCTTGGGAGTGAGGGACACCGGGGAGCTGTTTTTT.

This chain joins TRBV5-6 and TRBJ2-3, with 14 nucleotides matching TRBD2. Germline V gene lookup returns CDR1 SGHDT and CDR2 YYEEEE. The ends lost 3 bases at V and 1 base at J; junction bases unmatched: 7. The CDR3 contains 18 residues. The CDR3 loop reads CASSSGLAGGPGTDTQYF. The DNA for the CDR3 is TGTGCCAGCAGCTCAGGACTAGCGGGGGGACCCGGCACAGATACGCAGTATTTT.

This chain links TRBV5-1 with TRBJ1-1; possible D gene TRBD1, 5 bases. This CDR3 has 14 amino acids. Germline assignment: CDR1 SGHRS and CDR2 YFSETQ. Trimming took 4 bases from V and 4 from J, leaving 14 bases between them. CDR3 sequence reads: CASSLEEGSTEAFF. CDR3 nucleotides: TGCGCCAGCAGCCTGGAGGAGGGGTCCACTGAAGCTTTCTTT.

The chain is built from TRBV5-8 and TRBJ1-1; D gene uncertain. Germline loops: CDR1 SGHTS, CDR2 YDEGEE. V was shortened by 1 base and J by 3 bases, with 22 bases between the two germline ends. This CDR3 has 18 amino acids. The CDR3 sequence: CASSLLGQTGPEDTEAFF. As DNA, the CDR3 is TGTGCCAGCAGCTTGCTCGGTCAAACGGGTCCCGAGGACACTGAAGCTTTCTTT.

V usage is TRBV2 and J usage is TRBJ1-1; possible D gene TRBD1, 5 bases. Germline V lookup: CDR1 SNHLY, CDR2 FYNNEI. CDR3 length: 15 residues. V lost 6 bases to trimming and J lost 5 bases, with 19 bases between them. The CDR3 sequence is CASSEGPREFTEAFF. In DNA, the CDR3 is TGTGCCAGCAGCGAGGGACCCCGGGAGTTTACTGAAGCTTTCTTT. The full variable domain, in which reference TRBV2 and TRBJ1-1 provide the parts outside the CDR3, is EPEVTQTPSHQVTQMGQEVILRCVPISNHLYFYWYRQILGQKVEFLVSFYNNEISEKSEIFDDQFSVERPDGSNFTLKIRSTKLEDSAMYFCASSEGPREFTEAFFGQGTRLTVV.

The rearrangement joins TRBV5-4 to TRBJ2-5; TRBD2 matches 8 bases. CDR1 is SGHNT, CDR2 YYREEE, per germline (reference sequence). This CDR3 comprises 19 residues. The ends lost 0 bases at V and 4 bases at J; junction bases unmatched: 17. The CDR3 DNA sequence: TGTGCCAGCAGCTTGGAGGGCGAGGGACTAGTTGTCCTGCGAGAGACCCAGTACTTC. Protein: CASSLEGEGLVVLRETQYF.

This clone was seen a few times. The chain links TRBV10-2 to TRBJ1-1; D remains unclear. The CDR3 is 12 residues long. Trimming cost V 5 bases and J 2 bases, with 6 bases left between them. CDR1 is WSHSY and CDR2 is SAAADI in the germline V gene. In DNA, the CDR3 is TGCGCCAGCAGTAAAAGCAACACTGAAGCTTTCTTT. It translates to CASSKSNTEAFF.

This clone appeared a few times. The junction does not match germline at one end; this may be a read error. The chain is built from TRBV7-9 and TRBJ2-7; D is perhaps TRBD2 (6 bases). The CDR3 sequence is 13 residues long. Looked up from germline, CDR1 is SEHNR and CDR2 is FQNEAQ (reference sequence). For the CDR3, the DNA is TGTTCCAGCAGCTCTCGTGGAGGGCGCGAGCAGTACTTC. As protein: CSSSSRGGREQYF.